These 30 T cell receptor beta chains were all obtained from the same sample, sequenced in a study of immune cell composition in non-small cell lung cancer. Here immunoSEQ multiplex PCR was the method, and the copy in TCRdb shows in-frame clones only, minus some. The repertoire has around 6,000 clones, 75% to 80% of them found once; the top ten carry almost 6.5%. Normal lung was sampled as far from the tumour as possible, at least 3 cm. Material for sequencing was non-adjacent lung tissue. The receptors shown here come from a human donor with non-small cell lung cancer.

The genes are TRBV7-9 and TRBJ2-3; D gene ambiguous. Germline CDR1 and CDR2: SEHNR and FQNEAQ (reference sequence). V was shortened by 5 bases and J by 6 bases, with 9 bases between the two germline ends. There are 12 residues in the CDR3. CDR3 loop: CASSPGKDTQYF. CDR3 sequence (DNA): TGTGCCAGCAGCCCTGGCAAGGATACGCAGTATTTT.

The CDR3 spells CASSYSGGSSYEQYF. In DNA, the CDR3 is TGTGCCAGCAGTTACTCGGGGGGGAGCTCCTACGAGCAGTACTTC. The chain links TRBV6-5 to TRBJ2-7, with 7 bases lining up with TRBD2. Germline CDR1 reads MNHEY; CDR2 reads SVGAGI. This CDR3 is built from 15 residues. The J segment lost 0 bases and the V segment lost 0 bases, leaving 2 bases of the junction unmatched.

The chain is built from TRBV29-1 and TRBJ2-1, with D possibly matching TRBD2 (6 bases). The CDR3 runs to 15 residues. CDR1 is SQVTM, CDR2 ANQGSEA, per germline. Trimming removed 1 base from V and 8 bases from J, with 18 bases in between. As DNA, the CDR3 is TGCAGCGTTGAAGCACCTGCGGGGCTCGGCGATGAGCAGTTCTTC. Protein product: CSVEAPAGLGDEQFF.

The rearrangement uses TRBV5-4 and TRBJ2-3; the match to TRBD2 covers 11 bases. Germline V CDR1 and CDR2: SGHNT, YYREEE (reference sequence). The trim removed 4 bases at V and 3 bases at J, leaving 4 bases unmatched. The CDR3 runs 15 residues. The CDR3 DNA follows: TGTGCCAGCAGCCTGGGACTAGCGGCGACAGATACGCAGTATTTT. Protein product: CASSLGLAATDTQYF.

This rearrangement joins TRBV11-3 to TRBJ2-7; D is unclear. CDR1 is SGHNT, CDR2 YENEEA, per germline. The CDR3 is made up of 13 amino acids. With 5 bases removed from V and 1 base from J, the gap between germline ends came to 9 bases. Here the CDR3 DNA reads TGTGCCAGCAGCCGACACCCTTCCTACGAGCAGTACTTC. Protein: CASSRHPSYEQYF. The entire variable domain, with the rest obtained from reference TRBV11-3 and TRBJ2-7, is as follows: EAGVVQSPRYKIIEKKQPVAFWCNPISGHNTLYWYLQNLGQGPELLIRYENEEAVDDSQLPKDRFSAERLKGVDSTLKIQPAELGDSAVYLCASSRHPSYEQYFGPGTRLTVT.

This clone has only one observation. V usage is TRBV25-1 and J usage is TRBJ1-3; perhaps TRBD1 as D (6 bases). Germline CDR1 and CDR2: MGHDK and SYGVNS. The CDR3 covers 14 residues. Deletions cut 5 bases from V and 7 bases from J, with 15 bases between. The chain's CDR3 is CASSHMTGGNTIYF. The CDR3 nucleotides are TGTGCCAGCAGTCATATGACAGGCGGGAACACCATATATTTT.

The chain is built from TRBV10-1 and TRBJ2-7; 13 bases align to TRBD2. There are 14 residues in the CDR3. CDR1 WNHNN and CDR2 SYGVQD come from the germline V gene (reference sequence). The junction had 7 bases not matched to a gene; V was cut back by 8 bases and J by 6 bases. CDR3 amino acids: CASLLGLAGVEQYF. The CDR3 DNA reads TGCGCCAGCCTTCTCGGACTAGCGGGAGTCGAGCAGTACTTC.

The V gene is TRBV5-1, the J gene TRBJ1-5, with 10 bases fitting TRBD1. CDR3 length equals 14 residues. CDR1 SGHRS and CDR2 YFSETQ come from the germline V gene. V gave up 3 bases and J gave up 4 bases; unmatched junction bases: 1. CDR3 DNA: TGCGCCAGCAGCTCGGGACAGGGGAATCAGCCCCAGCATTTT. Its protein product is CASSSGQGNQPQHF.

The V gene is TRBV4-1, the J gene TRBJ2-7; D possibly corresponds to TRBD2 (6 bases). Trimming cost V 1 base and J 2 bases, with 9 bases left between them. Germline values: CDR1 MGHRA, CDR2 YSYEKL. The length of the CDR3 is 14 residues. The CDR3 bases are TGCGCCAGCAGCCAAGCGGGAGCAACCTACGAGCAGTACTTC. Its protein product is CASSQAGATYEQYF.

This clone was observed once. The V gene is TRBV5-1, the J gene TRBJ1-6; D is possibly TRBD1 (5 bases). Germline V CDR1 and CDR2: SGHRS, YFSETQ. V lost 0 bases and J 6 bases, leaving 16 bases between the germline ends. The CDR3 spans 17 residues. The CDR3 DNA sequence: TGCGCCAGCAGCTTGGAGGGAGGGCCGGGACGTAATTCACCCCTCCACTTT. Its protein is CASSLEGGPGRNSPLHF.

V gene TRBV6-5 combines with J gene TRBJ1-5; the D is unclear. V shed 10 bases and J shed 2 bases, with 9 bases lying between them. The CDR3 is 12 amino acids. Germline V gives CDR1 MNHEY, CDR2 SVGAGI. CDR3 bases: TGTGCCACCTTCCTCGGCAATCAGCCCCAGCATTTT. It translates to CATFLGNQPQHF.

This clone was counted a single time. The rearrangement joins TRBV7-9 to TRBJ2-3; D call uncertain. V was pared by 0 bases and J by 3 bases, with 4 bases between. The germline gives CDR1 SEHNR, CDR2 FQNEAQ (reference sequence). The CDR3 has 13 residues. CDR3 nucleotide sequence: TGTGCCAGCAGCTTAGCAGCGACAGATACGCAGTATTTT. It is translated as CASSLAATDTQYF.

V is TRBV28 and J is TRBJ2-1; D possibly corresponds to TRBD2 (7 bases). V lost 6 bases and J lost 1, with 10 bases in between. CDR1 is MDHEN, CDR2 SYDVKM, per germline. CDR3 length: 14 amino acids. CDR3 sequence (DNA): TGTGCCAGCAGAAAGGGGGGGTCCTACAATGAGCAGTTCTTC. Translating gives CASRKGGSYNEQFF.

The genes are TRBV21-1 and TRBJ1-4. TRBV21-1 represents a pseudogene. This CDR3 has 16 residues. The chain's CDR3 is CASSKSPLATNEKLFF. Here the CDR3 DNA reads TGTGCCAGCAGCAAAAGCCCCTTAGCAACTAATGAAAAACTGTTTTTT.

This chain's CDR3 is CASSPQGASSYNEQFF. CDR3 coding DNA: TGTGCCAGCAGTCCACAGGGGGCGAGCTCCTACAATGAGCAGTTCTTC. This chain links TRBV28 with TRBJ2-1; 9 positions agree with TRBD1. V was pared by 5 bases and J by 0 bases, with 5 bases of the junction left unmatched. This CDR3 is 16 amino acids long. The germline gives CDR1 MDHEN, CDR2 SYDVKM.

V and J are TRBV30 and TRBJ2-5; 8 bases map to TRBD1. Trimming took 5 bases from V and 2 from J; bases not matched to a gene: 7. The CDR3 totals 14 residues. Per the germline V gene, CDR1 is GTSNPN and CDR2 is SVGIG (reference sequence). DNA for the CDR3: TGTGCCTGGTACAGGACAGGGTTACAAGAGACCCAGTACTTC. It codes for CAWYRTGLQETQYF.

DNA of the CDR3: TGTGCCAGCCTAGGCGGGGGGCCTTACAATGAGCAGTTCTTC. Translating gives CASLGGGPYNEQFF. This chain joins TRBV7-9 and TRBJ2-1; 8 bases line up with TRBD2. The CDR3 consists of 14 residues. Germline CDR1 is SEHNR and CDR2 is FQNEAQ (reference sequence). V was pared by 8 bases and J by 4 bases, with 7 bases of the junction left unmatched.

The J gene is TRBJ2-7, the V gene TRBV27; 7 bases are a match to TRBD1. V was clipped by 5 bases and J by 2 bases; unmatched bases: 6. The CDR3 length is 14 residues. Germline V lookup: CDR1 MNHEY, CDR2 SMNVEV (reference sequence). CDR3: CASSRDGQAYEQYF. The CDR3 DNA sequence: TGTGCCAGCAGTCGGGACGGACAGGCCTACGAGCAGTACTTC.

This clone was picked up a small number of times. This chain joins TRBV5-1 and TRBJ2-7; 10 bases match TRBD2. V lost 2 bases and J lost 3; bases outside the gene matches: 5. CDR1 SGHRS and CDR2 YFSETQ come from the germline V gene. The CDR3 extends over 15 amino acids. The CDR3 bases are TGCGCCAGCAGCTTTACTAGCGGGACTGTCTACGAGCAGTACTTC. It encodes CASSFTSGTVYEQYF. The entire variable domain, with the rest obtained from reference TRBV5-1 and TRBJ2-7, is as follows: KAGVTQTPRYLIKTRGQQVTLSCSPISGHRSVSWYQQTPGQGLQFLFEYFSETQRNKGNFPGRFSGRQFSNSRSEMNVSTLELGDSALYLCASSFTSGTVYEQYFGPGTRLTVT.

V is TRBV28 and J is TRBJ2-5; TRBD1 might be the D (5 bases). In germline, CDR1 is MDHEN, CDR2 SYDVKM. CDR3 length: 15 residues. V was trimmed by 7 bases and J by 0 bases, leaving 15 bases between them. CDR3 DNA: TGTGCCAGCACCGACCGGACATCTTACCAAGAGACCCAGTACTTC. Its protein product is CASTDRTSYQETQYF.

This chain uses TRBV5-6 with TRBJ2-3; 12 bases match TRBD1. There are 16 residues in the CDR3. Germline-derived CDR1 and CDR2 are SGHDT and YYEEEE. Losses at the gene ends were 3 bases for V and 2 bases for J; bases not matched to a gene: 4. The CDR3: CASSWGTGGSTDTQYF. The CDR3 coding sequence is TGTGCCAGCAGCTGGGGGACAGGGGGCTCCACAGATACGCAGTATTTT.

The rearrangement joins TRBV28 to TRBJ1-5; TRBD1 matches 8 bases. The CDR3 contains 15 residues. Looked up from germline, CDR1 is MDHEN and CDR2 is SYDVKM. Unmatched junction bases numbered 7, after V lost 9 bases and J lost 0 bases. CDR3 amino acids: CASRNDRGSNQPQHF. CDR3 in DNA: TGTGCCAGTAGAAACGACAGGGGTAGCAATCAGCCCCAGCATTTT.

The chain is built from TRBV5-4 and TRBJ1-2; TRBD1 matches 8 bases. The CDR3 is 17 residues long. Germline lookup yields CDR1 SGHNT and CDR2 YYREEE (reference sequence). After removal of 0 bases from V and 2 bases from J, the junction contained 9 bases not matched to a gene. Here the CDR3 DNA reads TGTGCCAGCAGCTTGGACCAGGGGGCAAAGCGGAACTATGGCTACACCTTC. This gives the protein CASSLDQGAKRNYGYTF.

V gene TRBV5-6 combines with J gene TRBJ1-5; a possible D gene is TRBD1 (5 bases). The CDR3 totals 16 residues. V shed 0 bases and J shed 2 bases, with 12 bases lying between them. Germline assignment: CDR1 SGHDT and CDR2 YYEEEE. The CDR3 DNA is TGTGCCAGCAGCTTGGCGGTGGGCAGGGGCAATCAGCCCCAGCATTTT. Protein: CASSLAVGRGNQPQHF. Complete variable domain (other parts from reference TRBV5-6 and TRBJ1-5): DAGVTQSPTHLIKTRGQQVTLRCSPKSGHDTVSWYQQALGQGPQFIFQYYEEEERQRGNFPDRFSGHQFPNYSSELNVNALLLGDSALYLCASSLAVGRGNQPQHFGDGTRLSIL.

This chain joins TRBV7-2 and TRBJ1-2, with D hard to call. The V gene's germline CDR1 is SGHTA and CDR2 FQGNSA. Trimming took 5 bases from V and 8 from J, leaving 15 bases between them. This CDR3 has 13 residues. CDR3 DNA sequence: TGTGCCAGCAGCCTTCAGGCAGGTCGGGGCTACACCTTC. Amino acids: CASSLQAGRGYTF. The variable domain in full, completed from reference TRBV7-2 and TRBJ1-2, reads GAGVSQSPSNKVTEKGKDVELRCDPISGHTALYWYRQSLGQGLEFLIYFQGNSAPDKSGLPSDRFSAERTGGSVSTLTIQRTQQEDSAVYLCASSLQAGRGYTFGSGTRLTVV.

V is TRBV28 and J is TRBJ1-2, with 10 bases identical to TRBD1. The CDR3 has 18 residues. Germline trimming cut 6 bases from V and 3 bases from J; bases unmatched to any gene: 16. Per germline, CDR1 MDHEN and CDR2 SYDVKM. As DNA, the CDR3 is TGTGCCAGCAGGTCAGCCGGGACAGGGGCCGACGAGGACTATGGCTACACCTTC. This encodes CASRSAGTGADEDYGYTF.

This clone was found a few times. The chain links TRBV2 to TRBJ2-5; tentative D call: TRBD1 (5 bases). This CDR3 has 15 residues. CDR1 is SNHLY, CDR2 FYNNEI, per germline. V was clipped by 3 bases and J by 2 bases, with 13 bases between them. CDR3: CASSEGRHQQETQYF. CDR3 in DNA: TGTGCCAGCAGTGAGGGGCGACACCAGCAAGAGACCCAGTACTTC.

This clone was detected a few times. The chain has TRBV6-4 and TRBJ2-2; 8 bases map to TRBD1. The CDR3 totals 14 residues. CDR1 is MRHNA, CDR2 SNTAGT, per germline. Trimming cost V 5 bases and J 6 bases; bases outside gene matches: 5. CDR3 in DNA: TGTGCCAGCAGTTCGACAGGGGTGGCCGGGGAGCTGTTTTTT. It specifies CASSSTGVAGELFF.

The CDR3 bases are TGTGCCACCAGCAGACCCGGACTCGGAGAGACCCAGTACTTC. It yields the protein CATSRPGLGETQYF. The V gene is TRBV15, the J gene TRBJ2-5; perhaps TRBD2 as D (5 bases). V was cut by 2 bases and J by 4 bases, with 11 bases left in between. The CDR3 loop spans 14 amino acids. From germline, CDR1 is LNHNV and CDR2 YYDKDF (reference sequence).

This clone was detected only once. The chain uses TRBV5-4 and TRBJ2-3; 11 bases match TRBD2. V shed 4 bases, J shed 2 bases, and the junction held 3 bases outside the gene matches. Germline CDR1 SGHNT, CDR2 YYREEE (reference sequence). This CDR3 is 15 amino acids long. The CDR3 is CASSPGLADTDTQYF. The CDR3 DNA is TGTGCCAGCAGCCCGGGACTAGCGGACACAGATACGCAGTATTTT.